This T cell receptor (beta chain) was captured in a study of T-cell memory formation after mild COVID-19 (dated by TCRdb to the early 2020s). Study-level background: TCR sequence clusters from the two donors were found to be largely donor specific. In a couple of donors, T-cell clones that expanded and contracted after mild COVID-19 were tracked by sequencing TCRalpha and TCRbeta repertoires over time. Two young, previously healthy adult volunteers made up the cohort, one male and one female. What the authors observed across the whole study: From day 15 to 85, contracting clones showed balanced CD4/CD8 phenotypes, whereas a second wave of clones that expanded from day 15 to 37 leaned towards CD4+. Only two mild cases were covered by the study, and larger cohorts that include severe cases with pre-infection samples were considered necessary. Contracting CD4+ clones were located mainly in the CM and EM memory subsets, whereas CD8+ clones were found to be enriched in EMRA. Some responding clones were found in pre-infection memory, which suggests that pre-existing cross-reactive memory T cells took part in the SARS-CoV-2 response. The second-wave clones that peaked on day 37 were not confirmed to be SARS-CoV-2 specific.

Sequencing was performed on an Illumina NovaSeq 6000. Using 5'RACE with constant-segment primers, TCRalpha and TCRbeta cDNA libraries were constructed, with sample barcodes and unique molecular identifiers added in the process. Trizol reagent was used to extract RNA from every sample. Library amplification was performed in two PCR steps, and a second sample barcode and Illumina TruSeq adapters were introduced in the second step. Libraries were sequenced on an Illumina NovaSeq with 2 x 150 bp paired-end reads. Under the source paper's analysis protocol: The reads were demultiplexed and collapsed into UMI-guided consensus sequences using migec v1.2.7. Using mixcr v2.1.11, UMI consensuses were aligned to TRA and TRB V and J templates and then assembled into clonotypes. Clonotypes were classified as expanded or contracted when called significant by both edgeR and NoisET, with noise models trained on biological replicates. edgeR calls used a false discovery rate-adjusted p below 0.01 and a log2 fold-change threshold of 1. As an exploratory analysis of dynamics, max-normalized trajectories of the 1000 most abundant clonotypes were examined by PCA with hierarchical clustering. Separately sequenced CD4+ and CD8+ repertoires were used to assign the CD4 or CD8 phenotype of responding clones. Using fastp trimming at Q25 and MiXCR clonotype assembly, TCRdb reanalyzed the public sequencing data and kept in-frame beta chains. Entries that share a CDR3 protein sequence are merged under the most common genes and DNA. What appears here as the V and J calls and clone size reflects TCRdb's work, not the paper's. Within this sample are over 25,000 distinct CDR3 sequences, with 20% to 25% of them counted one time only. Of the sample, 1.5% to 1.7% falls within the top ten clones.

The junction shows trimming of 3 bases on V and 4 bases on J, and the gene matches do not reach 7 bases of it. From the cysteine through the phenylalanine, the CDR3 covers 15 amino acids. This entry keeps only the CDR3 DNA: 45 bases, framed from base 1. The germline V gene yields SGHRS for CDR1 and YFSETQ for CDR2. Ficoll-Paque density gradient centrifugation was the method used to isolate PBMCs. This clonotype was counted many times. No antigen is known for it. It has no much larger one-base neighbor in the sample; base qualities were not kept. The TCR comes from an adult who had mild COVID-19 (a few samples of this study predate the infection). The sample titles of this study are shuffled in the database, so cell type and time point are left out. The chain couples TRBV5-1 to TRBJ1-5, with 7 middle bases fitting TRBD1. Sequenced input: PBMCs or a T cell subset sorted from them (not recorded which). The CDR3 region has the sequence CASSSTTGANQPQHF. The DNA sequence follows: TGCGCCAGCAGCTCCACTACAGGGGCAAATCAGCCCCAGCATTTT. Full variable domain (CDR3 extended with the reference TRBV5-1 and TRBJ1-5 proteins): KAGVTQTPRYLIKTRGQQVTLSCSPISGHRSVSWYQQTPGQGLQFLFEYFSETQRNKGNFPGRFSGRQFSNSRSEMNVSTLELGDSALYLCASSSTTGANQPQHFGDGTRLSIL.